This note documents a single T cell receptor (beta chain) sequence. The data were obtained in a study of CD8+CD57+ T cells in acquired aplastic anemia. Genomic DNA constituted the template upon which TCR beta VDJ and CDR3 profiling was performed. TCRdb re-derived calls from the reads in MiXCR, one entry per CDR3 protein. The sample yields under 200,000 distinct CDR3 sequences, 55% to 80% seen once. CDR3 length equals 12 residues. Trimming pared 4 bases from V and 12 bases from J, leaving 13 bases between. CDR1 is SGHNT and CDR2 is YENEEA in the germline V gene. This receptor was identified in a human donor in good health. This sequence joins TRBV11-3 and TRBJ1-3; D call uncertain. Material for sequencing was sorted CD4+, CD8+, or CD8+CD57+ T cells (not recorded which) from PBMCs. The CDR3 DNA sequence: TGTGCCAGCAGCTACTCGGGCGATCACATATATTTT. Protein: CASSYSGDHIYF.